This T cell receptor (beta chain) was observed in a study of OX40 agonist ivuxolimab in advanced cancers. About the study: Patients received intravenous ivuxolimab every 2 weeks at 0.01 to 10 mg/kg.

Method: immunoSEQ multiplex PCR; TCRdb's copy keeps in-frame clones and lacks some. The profile covers approximately 35,000 clones, with around 93% appearing a single time and roughly a third taken by the ten largest. There are 17 residues in the CDR3. Germline CDR1 reads MNHEY; CDR2 reads SMNVEV (reference sequence). V lost 0 bases to trimming and J lost 3 bases, with 17 bases between them. Sampling times: baseline, cycle 4 day 1, cycle 7 day 1. This receptor was obtained from an adult with an advanced solid tumor such as melanoma, head and neck, liver or kidney cancer. Sequenced here: CD4+ or CD8+ T cells sorted from blood, sampled in a trial of the OX40 agonist ivuxolimab. This chain connects TRBV27 to TRBJ1-2; weak D call: TRBD1 (6 bases). In nucleotides, the CDR3 is TGTGCCAGCAGTTTATCCGGCCTCGGACAGTTTTACTATGGCTACACCTTC. Translation gives CASSLSGLGQFYYGYTF.